Below, 24 T cell receptor beta chains from the same sample are listed, as sequenced in a study of T cells in Graves' hyperthyroidism and ophthalmopathy. Amplified regions were TCR beta CDR3 sequences from RNA transcripts. TCR CDR3 regions were first amplified by RT-PCR with HTBI primers. One entry per CDR3 protein results from TCRdb running MiXCR on the multiplex PCR reads. The table has approximately 600,000 distinct CDR3 sequences, 14% seen once. Sequencing was performed on blood. Source of these receptors: a woman between 18 and 29 years old with Graves' ophthalmopathy.

This clonotype was observed a few times. This chain connects TRBV12-5 to TRBJ2-7; TRBD2 matches at 9 bases. V was clipped by 3 bases and J by 5 bases; unmatched bases: 14. Germline V CDR1 and CDR2: LGHNT, FRNRAP. CDR3 size: 17 residues. The CDR3 reads CASGLGLKSGTSNEQYF. The CDR3 DNA reads TGTGCTAGTGGTTTAGGCCTAAAATCCGGGACTAGCAACGAGCAGTACTTC. Using reference TRBV12-5 and TRBJ2-7 for the parts outside the CDR3, the full variable domain is DARVTQTPRHKVTEMGQEVTMRCQPILGHNTVFWYRQTMMQGLELLAYFRNRAPLDDSGMPKDRFSAEMPDATLATLKIQPSEPRDSAVYFCASGLGLKSGTSNEQYFGPGTRLTVT.

A few counts support this clonotype. This chain connects TRBV20-1 to TRBJ1-6; D call uncertain. Per germline, CDR1 DFQATT and CDR2 SNEGSKA (reference sequence). This CDR3 comprises 15 residues. Trimming pared 6 bases from V and 6 bases from J, leaving 18 bases between. The CDR3 loop reads CSAVWAADRNSPLHF. The DNA of the CDR3 is TGCAGTGCGGTCTGGGCAGCGGACCGTAATTCACCCCTCCACTTT.

This clonotype was observed a handful of times. The chain carries TRBV14 and TRBJ2-1; D not certain. Per germline, CDR1 SGHDN and CDR2 FVKESK. V shed 0 bases and J shed 6 bases, with 15 bases lying between them. This CDR3 has 16 residues. The CDR3 DNA is TGTGCCAGCAGCCAAGAGGTGGCAAACTACATCAATGAGCAGTTCTTC. Its protein product is CASSQEVANYINEQFF.

The chain recombines TRBV25-1 with TRBJ2-1, with 13 bases matching TRBD2. The CDR3 totals 16 residues. The germline CDR1 and CDR2 sequences are MGHDK and SYGVNS. With 1 base clipped from V and 5 bases from J, the junction kept 2 bases outside the gene matches. The CDR3 here is CASSEFGLAGDNEQFF. CDR3 bases: TGTGCCAGCAGTGAATTTGGACTAGCGGGAGACAATGAGCAGTTCTTC.

This clonotype has only a few counts. This chain links TRBV12-3 or TRBV12-4 with TRBJ1-3; maybe TRBD1 (5 bases). This CDR3 is 15 amino acids long. V shed 6 bases and J shed 0 bases, with 12 bases lying between them. The CDR3 nucleotides read TGTGCCAGCAGCCCACAGGTTTACTCTGGAAACACCATATATTTT. It translates to CASSPQVYSGNTIYF.

This clonotype was counted once. The chain has TRBV28 and TRBJ1-3, with TRBD1 identical over 12 bases. This CDR3 has 15 residues. V shed 5 bases and J 2 bases; nucleotides not matched to a gene: 1. Per germline, CDR1 MDHEN and CDR2 SYDVKM. The CDR3 sequence is CASSGDRGPGNTIYF. CDR3 DNA sequence: TGTGCCAGCAGTGGGGACAGGGGGCCTGGAAACACCATATATTTT.

This clonotype was found many times. The genes are TRBV7-2 and TRBJ1-3, with no clear D. The CDR3 runs to 17 residues. Germline V gene data show CDR1 as SGHTA and CDR2 as FQGNSA. V lost 1 base and J 0 bases, leaving 13 bases between the germline ends. For the CDR3, the DNA is TGTGCCAGCAGCTTAGTCGGACGAATGAACTCTGGAAACACCATATATTTT. As protein: CASSLVGRMNSGNTIYF.

This clonotype has ten or more counts. The chain is built from TRBV15 and TRBJ1-5; D not certain. V was trimmed by 3 bases and J by 3 bases, leaving 9 bases between them. The CDR3 has 14 amino acids. CDR1 and CDR2 (germline): LNHNV, YYDKDF (reference sequence). Here the CDR3 reads CATSSGRINQPQHF. DNA for the CDR3: TGTGCCACCAGCAGTGGGCGGATCAATCAGCCCCAGCATTTT.

V gene TRBV20-1 combines with J gene TRBJ1-5; TRBD1 matches at 10 bases. The CDR3 contains 16 residues. The junction had 2 bases not matched to a gene; V was cut back by 0 bases and J by 0 bases. Germline values: CDR1 DFQATT, CDR2 SNEGSKA (reference sequence). The chain's CDR3 is CSARDRDRGSNQPQHF. DNA of the CDR3: TGCAGTGCTAGAGACCGGGACAGGGGTAGCAATCAGCCCCAGCATTTT.

This clonotype was counted between two and nine times. The genes are TRBV14 and TRBJ2-1; D is tentatively TRBD1 or TRBD2 (5 bases each). Looked up from germline, CDR1 is SGHDN and CDR2 is FVKESK. V lost 1 base, J lost 3 bases, and 19 bases lay in between. The CDR3 is made up of 18 amino acids. The DNA of the CDR3 is TGTGCCAGCAGCCAAGTCCTAACGGGGCCTAGCCACTACAATGAGCAGTTCTTC. It specifies CASSQVLTGPSHYNEQFF.

The sample holds many counts of this clonotype. The chain employs TRBV27 and TRBJ2-1, with D tentatively TRBD2 (6 bases). V gave up 4 bases and J gave up 6 bases, with 13 bases separating them. The CDR3 has 14 amino acids. CDR1 and CDR2 from the germline V gene are MNHEY and SMNVEV (reference sequence). The CDR3: CASSWGGGSNEQFF. CDR3 DNA: TGTGCCAGCAGTTGGGGTGGGGGGTCCAATGAGCAGTTCTTC.

This clonotype has at least ten counts. The rearrangement links TRBV5-1 to TRBJ2-3, with unresolved D. CDR1 is SGHRS, CDR2 YFSETQ, per germline. The CDR3 is 14 amino acids. Trimming cost V 5 bases and J 4 bases, with 14 bases left between them. The CDR3 spells CASRFQSVADTQYF. CDR3 DNA: TGCGCCAGCAGATTTCAGAGTGTGGCAGATACGCAGTATTTT.

The sample holds a few counts of this clonotype. The chain has TRBV20-1 and TRBJ2-7; perhaps TRBD1 as D (6 bases). CDR1 and CDR2 (germline): DFQATT, SNEGSKA (reference sequence). This CDR3 region has 17 residues. V was clipped by 2 bases and J by 4 bases, with 24 bases between them. CDR3 in DNA: TGCAGTGCTAGACCTCGGACAGAGGGGATCCTTTGGTACGAGCAGTACTTC. Its translation is CSARPRTEGILWYEQYF.

The chain carries TRBV29-1 and TRBJ1-2; TRBD1 might be the D (6 bases). The germline gives CDR1 SQVTM, CDR2 ANQGSEA. V gave up 5 bases and J gave up 6 bases, with 16 bases separating them. The CDR3 spans 13 residues. DNA of the CDR3: TGCAGCGTTTGGTACAGGGTGGGCGATGGCTACACCTTC. Amino acids: CSVWYRVGDGYTF.

This clonotype was detected ten times or more. The V and J genes are TRBV6-1 and TRBJ2-7, with D uncertain. The V gene's germline CDR1 is MNHNS and CDR2 SASEGT. The CDR3 has 12 residues. V dropped 4 bases and J dropped 2 bases, with 6 bases sitting between them. CDR3 sequence reads: CASSGDTYEQYF. The CDR3 DNA follows: TGTGCCAGCAGTGGAGATACCTACGAGCAGTACTTC.

Many counts were recorded for this clonotype. This rearrangement joins TRBV11-3 to TRBJ2-3; tentative D call: TRBD2 (6 bases). Trimming shortened V by 3 bases and J by 4 bases, and 11 bases separated the two germline ends. CDR1 is SGHNT, CDR2 YENEEA, per germline. There are 14 residues in the CDR3. In DNA form, the CDR3 reads TGTGCCAGCAGCTTCTCCGGGAGTCCAGATACGCAGTATTTT. It encodes CASSFSGSPDTQYF.

The chain uses TRBV7-3 and TRBJ2-7, with TRBD2 matching over 13 bases. V lost 2 bases to trimming and J lost 5 bases; unmatched junction nucleotides: 12. Germline loops: CDR1 SGHTA, CDR2 FQGTGA. CDR3 length: 18 residues. The CDR3: CASSLGMTGTSGTDEQYF. As DNA, the CDR3 is TGTGCCAGCAGCTTAGGGATGACCGGGACTAGCGGGACGGACGAGCAGTACTTC.

This clonotype was observed a few times. This chain uses TRBV9 with TRBJ2-7; 7 bases match TRBD1. From germline, CDR1 is SGDLS and CDR2 YYNGEE. V was pared by 0 bases and J by 5 bases, with 8 bases of the junction left unmatched. The CDR3 is 15 residues long. CDR3 sequence reads: CASSVGSQGVHEQYF. CDR3 nucleotides: TGTGCCAGCAGCGTAGGTAGCCAGGGGGTACACGAGCAGTACTTC.

This clonotype was seen a handful of times. V and J are TRBV6-2 or TRBV6-3 and TRBJ2-4; TRBD2 matches 9 bases. Germline V gene data show CDR1 as MNHEY and CDR2 as SVGEGT. The CDR3 contains 17 residues. Trimming at V came to 2 bases and at J to 0 bases, leaving 5 bases not matched to a gene. DNA of the CDR3: TGTGCCAGCAGTTACGCGGGAGGGTCCGTAGCCAAAAACATTCAGTACTTC. Its protein product is CASSYAGGSVAKNIQYF.

This clonotype appeared a few times. The rearrangement joins TRBV28 to TRBJ1-6; tentatively, D is TRBD1 (6 bases). V lost 6 bases, J lost 4 bases, and 13 bases lay in between. The CDR3 is made up of 15 amino acids. In germline, CDR1 is MDHEN, CDR2 SYDVKM. Written as DNA, the CDR3 is TGTGCCAGCAGCTTCCCAGGGGCGTATAATTCACCCCTCCACTTT. Translating it yields CASSFPGAYNSPLHF.

This clonotype was picked up many times. The chain is built from TRBV20-1 and TRBJ2-7, with D possibly TRBD1 on 6 matching bases. Trimming left V 3 bases short and J 2 bases short, with 14 bases between. The CDR3 loop spans 14 amino acids. Per the germline V gene, CDR1 is DFQATT and CDR2 is SNEGSKA (reference sequence). CDR3 amino acids: CSARGFDRTYEQYF. The DNA of the CDR3 is TGCAGTGCTAGGGGTTTTGACAGGACCTACGAGCAGTACTTC.

This clonotype was seen many times. The V and J genes are TRBV3-1 and TRBJ2-7, with D hard to call. Between the trimmed V and J ends, which lost 5 bases and 3 bases, there was a span of 5 bases. Germline V CDR1 and CDR2: LGHDT, YNNKEL (reference sequence). The CDR3 loop spans 11 amino acids. CDR3 DNA: TGTGCCAGCAGCGTCCACTACGAGCAGTACTTC. Encoded protein: CASSVHYEQYF.

The CDR3 DNA is TGTGCCAGTGGGACAGCAGCTAACTATGGCTACACCTTC. Translation: CASGTAANYGYTF. The chain links TRBV19 to TRBJ1-2; 7 bases map to TRBD1. J lost 0 bases, V lost 8 bases, and 3 bases had no gene match. The germline V gene has CDR1 LNHDA and CDR2 SQIVND (reference sequence). The CDR3 is made up of 13 amino acids.

This clonotype has only a few counts. This chain connects TRBV5-6 to TRBJ2-1, with 14 bases identical to TRBD2. The CDR3 consists of 21 residues. Germline-derived CDR1 and CDR2 are SGHDT and YYEEEE. Trimming cost V 0 bases and J 1 base; bases outside gene matches: 12. The CDR3: CASSLVVGTSGSRGSYNEQFF. As DNA, the CDR3 is TGTGCCAGCAGCTTGGTGGTCGGGACTAGCGGGAGTCGGGGGTCCTACAATGAGCAGTTCTTC.